Shown below are 19 T cell receptor beta chains from a single sample sequenced in a study of shared clonotypes between healthy human individuals. Only in-frame clones appear in the TCRdb table, and some are missing; sequencing was by immunoSEQ multiplex PCR. Found here are some 800,000 clones, 85% to 95% of them singletons; the top ten hold nearly 25%. It was CD45RO-negative cells, positively selected for CCR7, that made up naive CD8 cells, with terminally differentiated effector memory CD45RA+ cells excluded. Sequenced sample: naive CD8+ T cells sorted from blood. The source of these receptors is a man aged 25 to 40 in good health.

The chain combines TRBV4-1 with TRBJ2-2; no clear D. This CDR3 is built from 13 residues. The germline gives CDR1 MGHRA, CDR2 YSYEKL. V gave up 7 bases and J gave up 1 base, with 7 bases separating them. CDR3 amino acids: CASKPGNTGELFF. CDR3 in DNA: TGCGCCAGCAAGCCCGGGAACACCGGGGAGCTGTTTTTT.

The genes are TRBV18 and TRBJ2-7; 7 nucleotides match TRBD1. CDR3 length: 14 amino acids. V lost 4 bases, J lost 2 bases, and 5 bases stayed unmatched. The germline gives CDR1 KGHSH, CDR2 LQKENI. The CDR3 is CASSRPTGTYEQYF. The CDR3 coding sequence is TGTGCCAGCTCACGACCGACAGGGACCTACGAGCAGTACTTC.

The rearrangement links TRBV7-2 to TRBJ1-1; the D gene is possibly TRBD1 (5 bases). The CDR3 is made up of 15 amino acids. Germline CDR1 and CDR2: SGHTA and FQGNSA. V dropped 3 bases and J dropped 2 bases, with 13 bases sitting between them. The DNA of the CDR3 is TGTGCCAGCAGCTTTCCCCCTCAGGGAAACACTGAAGCTTTCTTT. Translated, it gives CASSFPPQGNTEAFF. The full variable domain, in which reference TRBV7-2 and TRBJ1-1 provide the parts outside the CDR3, is GAGVSQSPSNKVTEKGKDVELRCDPISGHTALYWYRQSLGQGLEFLIYFQGNSAPDKSGLPSDRFSAERTGGSVSTLTIQRTQQEDSAVYLCASSFPPQGNTEAFFGQGTRLTVV.

This clone was observed once. This chain links TRBV7-6 with TRBJ2-7; D is possibly TRBD2 (6 bases). This CDR3 is built from 14 residues. Germline CDR1 and CDR2: SGHVS and FNYEAQ. The germline V and J ends were trimmed by 0 bases and 7 bases, with 13 bases remaining between them. The CDR3 DNA reads as TGTGCCAGCAGCTTAGCCGCGGGAACGGGAGAGCAGTACTTC. This encodes CASSLAAGTGEQYF.

The J gene is TRBJ2-1, the V gene TRBV7-9; D gene uncertain. Trimming took off 1 base at V and 10 bases at J, with 11 bases between the two ends. Germline CDR1 is SEHNR and CDR2 is FQNEAQ (reference sequence). CDR3 length: 13 residues. CDR3 loop: CASSLGDELEQFF. The CDR3 coding sequence is TGTGCCAGCAGCTTAGGTGATGAGCTAGAGCAGTTCTTC.

The gene calls are TRBV7-9 and TRBJ2-5, with TRBD2 identical over 8 bases. The V gene's germline CDR1 is SEHNR and CDR2 FQNEAQ (reference sequence). The CDR3 is 14 amino acids. With 5 bases clipped from V and 4 bases from J, the junction kept 6 bases outside the gene matches. CDR3 loop: CASSPKAGAETQYF. Here the CDR3 DNA reads TGTGCCAGCAGCCCTAAAGCGGGAGCAGAGACCCAGTACTTC.

The chain carries TRBV5-4 and TRBJ1-1, with 7 nucleotides matching TRBD1. Unmatched junction bases numbered 7, after V lost 4 bases and J lost 7 bases. The CDR3 covers 13 residues. Germline V lookup: CDR1 SGHNT, CDR2 YYREEE (reference sequence). CDR3 sequence reads: CASSSPGQYEAFF. The CDR3 bases are TGTGCCAGCAGCAGCCCGGGACAGTATGAAGCTTTCTTT. Using reference TRBV5-4 and TRBJ1-1 for the parts outside the CDR3, the full variable domain is ETGVTQSPTHLIKTRGQQVTLRCSSQSGHNTVSWYQQALGQGPQFIFQYYREEENGRGNFPPRFSGLQFPNYSSELNVNALELDDSALYLCASSSPGQYEAFFGQGTRLTVV.

V usage is TRBV7-2 and J usage is TRBJ2-1, with TRBD2 matching over 9 bases. Germline CDR1 reads SGHTA; CDR2 reads FQGNSA. The junction had 22 bases not matched to a gene; V was cut back by 5 bases and J by 8 bases. The CDR3 is made up of 19 amino acids. CDR3 bases: TGTGCCAGCAGCCCCGCCGAAGCGGGCGGGAGGGCCTCTCTCGATGAGCAGTTCTTC. Translating it yields CASSPAEAGGRASLDEQFF. Full variable domain (missing parts from reference TRBV7-2 and TRBJ2-1): GAGVSQSPSNKVTEKGKDVELRCDPISGHTALYWYRQSLGQGLEFLIYFQGNSAPDKSGLPSDRFSAERTGGSVSTLTIQRTQQEDSAVYLCASSPAEAGGRASLDEQFFGPGTRLTVL.

The chain couples TRBV10-3 to TRBJ2-7; 7 bases map to TRBD2. Unmatched junction bases numbered 9, after V lost 4 bases and J lost 9 bases. This CDR3 spans 13 amino acids. CDR1 is ENHRY and CDR2 is SYGVKD in the germline V gene. The CDR3 DNA is TGTGCCATCAGTGGACTAGTGGGGGGGTGGCAGTACTTC. Translated: CAISGLVGGWQYF.

The rearrangement links TRBV6-6 to TRBJ1-4; D perhaps matches TRBD1 (6 bases). This CDR3 is built from 13 residues. From germline, CDR1 is MNHNY and CDR2 SVGAGI (reference sequence). V gave up 6 bases and J gave up 6 bases, with 11 bases separating them. The CDR3: CASRTGPYEKLFF. CDR3 DNA: TGTGCCAGCAGGACAGGACCGTATGAAAAACTGTTTTTT.

The rearrangement joins TRBV15 to TRBJ2-5; TRBD1 agrees at 8 bases. The CDR3 runs 15 residues. Germline CDR1 and CDR2: LNHNV and YYDKDF (reference sequence). J lost 3 bases, V lost 6 bases, and 9 bases had no gene match. The CDR3 is CATSEGQGLEETQYF. CDR3 in DNA: TGTGCCACCAGTGAAGGACAGGGTCTAGAAGAGACCCAGTACTTC. The full variable domain, completed using reference TRBV15 and TRBJ2-5, is DAMVIQNPRYQVTQFGKPVTLSCSQTLNHNVMYWYQQKSSQAPKLLFHYYDKDFNNEADTPDNFQSRRPNTSFCFLDIRSPGLGDTAMYLCATSEGQGLEETQYFGPGTRLLVL.

This clone was found once. The V and J genes are TRBV7-6 and TRBJ2-7; 7 bases are a match to TRBD2. The V gene's germline CDR1 is SGHVS and CDR2 FNYEAQ. The CDR3 has 14 residues. The ends lost 3 bases at V and 0 bases at J; junction bases unmatched: 2. CDR3 coding DNA: TGTGCCAGCAGCTTCCGACTAGCCTCCTACGAGCAGTACTTC. Residues: CASSFRLASYEQYF.

The chain recombines TRBV11-2 with TRBJ2-7; D is uncertain. CDR3 length: 16 amino acids. The germline gives CDR1 SGHAT, CDR2 FQNNGV. V was cut by 4 bases and J by 0 bases, with 16 bases left in between. CDR3 amino acids: CASSSGSSTGSYEQYF. The CDR3 nucleotides are TGTGCCAGCAGCTCCGGCAGCTCAACTGGCTCCTACGAGCAGTACTTC.

The rearrangement links TRBV10-2 to TRBJ2-4; no firm D call. Germline V gene sequence: CDR1 WSHSY, CDR2 SAAADI. Trimming cost V 8 bases and J 6 bases, with 8 bases left between them. The CDR3 covers 11 residues. The CDR3 sequence is CASLVANIQYF. DNA for the CDR3: TGCGCCAGCCTGGTGGCAAACATTCAGTACTTC.

Points on this clone: Additional DNA sequences in this sample encode the identical CDR3. V gene TRBV7-9 combines with J gene TRBJ2-2; D may be TRBD2 (5 bases). The V gene's germline CDR1 is SEHNR and CDR2 FQNEAQ (reference sequence). The CDR3 extends over 13 amino acids. V lost 5 bases and J lost 4, with 8 bases in between. The CDR3 spells CASSPGVTGELFF. The CDR3 bases are TGTGCCAGCAGCCCCGGGGTCACCGGGGAGCTGTTTTTT.

The V and J genes are TRBV5-6 and TRBJ2-7; D may be TRBD1 or TRBD2 (5 bases each). V lost 4 bases and J lost 3, with 14 bases in between. Germline CDR1 reads SGHDT; CDR2 reads YYEEEE. The length of the CDR3 is 14 residues. The CDR3, as DNA: TGTGCCAGCAGCAGCCGGGACCACATCTACGAGCAGTACTTC. Protein product: CASSSRDHIYEQYF.

Comments on this clone: At the DNA level, this CDR3 is encoded by other sequences in the same sample as well. V usage is TRBV5-1 and J usage is TRBJ2-7; no definite D call. Germline CDR1 reads SGHRS; CDR2 reads YFSETQ. V was cut by 5 bases and J by 4 bases, with 7 bases left in between. The CDR3 has 11 amino acids. The CDR3 nucleotides read TGCGCCAGCAGTTCGGAATACGAGCAGTACTTC. Its translation is CASSSEYEQYF.

The V gene is TRBV6-1, the J gene TRBJ1-5; D might be TRBD1 (6 bases). The V gene lost 2 bases and the J gene lost 2 bases, with 19 bases spanning the gap. This CDR3 has 18 residues. Germline V gives CDR1 MNHNS, CDR2 SASEGT. This CDR3 is CASSEKVRGARRNQPQHF. The CDR3 DNA sequence: TGTGCCAGCAGTGAAAAGGTTAGGGGGGCGAGGCGCAATCAGCCCCAGCATTTT.

This clone was observed a single time. The rearrangement uses TRBV18 and TRBJ2-5, with D perhaps TRBD2 (5 bases). The CDR3 runs 18 residues. CDR1 is KGHSH and CDR2 is LQKENI in the germline V gene. V lost 5 bases, J lost 5 bases, and 27 bases lay in between. The CDR3 protein is CASSTDPTSGDLRETQYF. Here the CDR3 DNA reads TGTGCCAGCTCAACCGACCCGACCTCCGGGGATCTCCGGGAGACCCAGTACTTC. The full variable domain, its missing parts supplied by reference TRBV18 and TRBJ2-5, is NAGVMQNPRHLVRRRGQEARLRCSPMKGHSHVYWYRQLPEEGLKFMVYLQKENIIDESGMPKERFSAEFPKEGPSILRIQQVVRGDSAAYFCASSTDPTSGDLRETQYFGPGTRLLVL.